The next 7 T cell receptor beta chains were all read from a single sample in a study of radiation and T cells in renal cell carcinoma. This table comes from immunoSEQ multiplex PCR, and its TCRdb copy is limited to in-frame clones, with some not included. The sample shows some 120,000 clones, around 81% of them seen only once. The time point denotes: blood 2 weeks post-SBRT. Sample treatment: 15 Gy SBRT to primary tumor, nephrectomy 4 weeks later. Sequenced here: blood, sampled from a patient whose treatment included radiotherapy and nephrectomy. The receptors shown here come from a man aged 45-60 years with renal cell carcinoma.

V gene TRBV4-3 combines with J gene TRBJ2-2; TRBD2 matches at 7 bases. The CDR3 loop spans 18 amino acids. The V gene end was trimmed by 0 bases and the J gene end by 0 bases; junction bases not matched to a gene: 7. Looked up from germline, CDR1 is LGHNA and CDR2 is YSLEER. The CDR3 DNA sequence: TGCGCCAGCAGCCAAGATTTTGGGAGCGGGGCGAACACCGGGGAGCTGTTTTTT. Translated, it gives CASSQDFGSGANTGELFF.

The chain carries TRBV10-3 and TRBJ2-1; D is ambiguous. CDR1 and CDR2 from the germline V gene are ENHRY and SYGVKD. Trimming took off 6 bases at V and 2 bases at J, with 5 bases between the two ends. The CDR3 contains 12 residues. CDR3 region: CAISAAYNEQFF. For the CDR3, the DNA is TGTGCCATCAGCGCTGCCTACAATGAGCAGTTCTTC.

The V call is TRBV9, the J call TRBJ1-2; TRBD1 is a possible D gene (5 bases). The CDR3 length is 13 residues. CDR1 is SGDLS, CDR2 YYNGEE, per germline. The V end lost 2 bases, the J end lost 4 bases, and 9 bases lay between the germline ends. The CDR3 DNA reads as TGTGCCAGCAGCGTCCAGGGTTTCTATGGCTACACCTTC. Its translation: CASSVQGFYGYTF.

This rearrangement joins TRBV7-9 to TRBJ2-1, with a tentative D call TRBD2 (6 bases). Trimming took 4 bases from V and 2 from J, leaving 9 bases between them. From germline, CDR1 is SEHNR and CDR2 FQNEAQ (reference sequence). This CDR3 is built from 14 residues. The CDR3 DNA is TGTGCCAGCAGCTCGGGCGGGGCCTACAATGAGCAGTTCTTC. This sequence encodes CASSSGGAYNEQFF.

This chain links TRBV9 with TRBJ1-1; 7 bases are a match to TRBD1. There are 14 residues in the CDR3. Losses at the gene ends were 4 bases for V and 1 base for J; bases not matched to a gene: 4. Germline V lookup: CDR1 SGDLS, CDR2 YYNGEE. CDR3 DNA: TGTGCCAGCAGCCCCGGGACAGCGAACACTGAAGCTTTCTTT. This encodes CASSPGTANTEAFF.

The CDR3 reads CASSLYREGLHEQYF. The CDR3 nucleotides are TGTGCCAGCAGTTTATATCGGGAGGGCCTCCACGAGCAGTACTTC. The chain couples TRBV27 to TRBJ2-7; 8 bases are a match to TRBD2. CDR1 and CDR2 from the germline V gene are MNHEY and SMNVEV (reference sequence). The ends lost 1 base at V and 5 bases at J; junction bases unmatched: 7. The CDR3 loop spans 15 amino acids.

The rearrangement uses TRBV5-1 and TRBJ1-1; the D gene is possibly TRBD1 (5 bases). The CDR3 contains 13 residues. Germline lookup yields CDR1 SGHRS and CDR2 YFSETQ. Trimming removed 6 bases from V and 6 bases from J, with 15 bases in between. The CDR3 is CASKGQGPAEAFF. The CDR3 coding sequence is TGCGCCAGCAAAGGGCAGGGACCAGCTGAAGCTTTCTTT.